This is a list of T cell receptor beta chains from one sample in a study of T cell responses to AZD1222 COVID-19 vaccine. Libraries were prepared by immunoSEQ multiplex PCR; TCRdb keeps only in-frame clonotypes and omits some of them. This sample has approximately 170,000 clones, with 80% to 95% found just once. The sequencing here drew on peripheral blood, taken on day 0 of AZD1222 vaccination. These receptors were taken from an adult in good health. CDR3s include the opening cysteine and the closing phenylalanine or tryptophan. A D gene is named only where the DNA matches it firmly. Size values are once, few and many counts, or a class for expanded clones, and some rows have none.

j_call,d_call,clone_size,v_call,cdr3_aa,cdr3_nt
TRBJ1-5,.,once,TRBV6-5,CASSYTGVQPQHF,TGTGCCAGCAGTTACACGGGTGTTCAGCCCCAGCATTTT
TRBJ2-1,TRBD2,.,TRBV9,CASSVVAGVNEQFF,TGTGCCAGCAGCGTAGTAGCGGGAGTGAATGAGCAGTTCTTC
TRBJ1-2,.,.,TRBV28,CASSLRHVGAYGYTF,TGTGCCAGCAGTCTACGTCATGTAGGGGCCTATGGCTACACCTTC
TRBJ2-6,.,.,TRBV10-3,CAISDTGKGANVLTF,TGTGCCATCAGTGATACGGGGAAAGGGGCCAACGTCCTGACTTTC
TRBJ1-1,TRBD1,.,TRBV18,CASSYRDRAYTEAFF,TGTGCCAGCTCATACCGGGACAGGGCATACACTGAAGCTTTCTTT
TRBJ1-5,.,.,TRBV28,CASSPLGPSQPQHF,TGTGCCAGCAGTCCCCTCGGACCGAGCCAGCCCCAGCATTTT
TRBJ2-1,TRBD1,.,TRBV5-1,CASNRDRGLIPANEQFF,TGCGCCAGCAACCGGGACAGGGGCCTTATTCCGGCCAATGAGCAGTTCTTC
TRBJ1-1,TRBD1,.,TRBV27,CASGTGIPEAFF,TGTGCCAGCGGGACAGGGATCCCTGAAGCTTTCTTT
TRBJ2-7,.,.,TRBV6-1,CASSEVLRGTHEQYF,TGTGCCAGCAGTGAAGTATTGAGGGGAACCCACGAGCAGTACTTC
TRBJ2-7,.,.,TRBV7-9,CASSLVLFGAESYEQYF,TGTGCCAGCAGCTTAGTTCTATTCGGGGCGGAATCCTACGAGCAGTACTTC
TRBJ1-1,.,few,TRBV27,CASSRQINTEAFF,TGTGCCAGCAGTCGACAGATTAACACTGAAGCTTTCTTT
TRBJ2-5,.,.,TRBV7-9,CASSLLAPETQYF,TGTGCCAGCAGCTTGCTGGCCCCAGAGACCCAGTACTTC
TRBJ2-7,TRBD2,.,TRBV28,CASSSPASGRVHEQYF,TGTGCCAGCAGTTCCCCCGCTAGCGGGAGGGTCCACGAGCAGTACTTC
TRBJ1-5,.,once,TRBV6-1,CASSEAGSGYQPQHF,TGTGCCAGCAGTGAAGCGGGCAGTGGATATCAGCCCCAGCATTTT
TRBJ1-2,.,.,TRBV30,CAWSEGGGREIYTF,TGTGCCTGGAGTGAGGGTGGGGGTCGGGAAATCTACACCTTC
TRBJ1-2,TRBD1,.,TRBV7-9,CASSSGTGAYGYTF,TGTGCCAGCAGCTCAGGGACAGGGGCCTATGGCTACACCTTC
TRBJ2-1,TRBD2,.,TRBV4-2,CASSHQAQGDWTSGRTTSYNEQFF,TGTGCCAGCAGCCATCAGGCACAGGGGGATTGGACTAGCGGGAGAACAACCTCCTACAATGAGCAGTTCTTC